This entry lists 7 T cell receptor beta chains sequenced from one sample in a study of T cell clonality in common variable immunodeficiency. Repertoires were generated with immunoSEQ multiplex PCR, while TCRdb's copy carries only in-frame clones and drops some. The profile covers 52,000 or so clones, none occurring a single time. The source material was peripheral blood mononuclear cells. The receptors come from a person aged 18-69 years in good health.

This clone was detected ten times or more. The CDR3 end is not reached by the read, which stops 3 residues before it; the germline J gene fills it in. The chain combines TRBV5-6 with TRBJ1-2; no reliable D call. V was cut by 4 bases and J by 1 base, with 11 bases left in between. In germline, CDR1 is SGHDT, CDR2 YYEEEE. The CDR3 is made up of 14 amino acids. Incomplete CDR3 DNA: TGTGCCAGCAGCCTTCTACAGTTTAACTATGGC. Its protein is CASSLLQFNYG. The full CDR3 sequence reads CASSLLQFNYGYTF.

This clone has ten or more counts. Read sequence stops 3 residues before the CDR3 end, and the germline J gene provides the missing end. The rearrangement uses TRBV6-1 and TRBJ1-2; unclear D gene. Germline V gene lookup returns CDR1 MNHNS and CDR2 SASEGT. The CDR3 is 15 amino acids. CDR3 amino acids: CASSDGLAGVYDYTF. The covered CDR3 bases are TGTGCCAGCAGTGATGGACTAGCGGGAGTCTACGAC.

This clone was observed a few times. CDR3 sequence: CAYYRGLGQYF. The CDR3 bases that were read are TGTGCCTACTACCGGGGACTCGGT. The chain joins TRBV30 to TRBJ2-4; tentative D call: TRBD2 (6 bases). Read data end 3 residues before the CDR3 end; the end is taken from the germline J gene. The CDR3 length is 11 residues. The V gene's germline CDR1 is GTSNPN and CDR2 SVGIG (reference sequence).

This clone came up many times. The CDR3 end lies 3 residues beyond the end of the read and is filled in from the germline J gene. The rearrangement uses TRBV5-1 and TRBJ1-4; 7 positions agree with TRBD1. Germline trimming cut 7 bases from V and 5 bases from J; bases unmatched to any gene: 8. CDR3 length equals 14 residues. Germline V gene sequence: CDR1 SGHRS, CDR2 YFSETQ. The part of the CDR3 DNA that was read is TGCGCCAGCTCTTCGGGACAGCAGAATGAAAAA. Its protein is CASSSGQQNEK. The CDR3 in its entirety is CASSSGQQNEKLFF.

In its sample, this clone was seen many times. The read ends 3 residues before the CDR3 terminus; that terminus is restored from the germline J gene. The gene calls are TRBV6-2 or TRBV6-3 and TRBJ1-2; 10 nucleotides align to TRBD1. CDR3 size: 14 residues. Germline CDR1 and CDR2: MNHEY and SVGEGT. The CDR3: CASRPGGTGDGYTF. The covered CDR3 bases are TGTGCCAGCAGACCGGGAGGGACAGGGGACGGC.

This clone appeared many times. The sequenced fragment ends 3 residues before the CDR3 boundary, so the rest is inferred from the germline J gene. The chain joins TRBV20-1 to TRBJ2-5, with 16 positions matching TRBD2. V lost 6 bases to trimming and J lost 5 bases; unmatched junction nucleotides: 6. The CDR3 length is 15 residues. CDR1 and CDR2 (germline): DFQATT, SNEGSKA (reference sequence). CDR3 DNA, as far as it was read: TGCAGTGCGGGGACTAGCGGGAGGGCCGGCGAGACC. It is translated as CSAGTSGRAGET. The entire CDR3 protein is CSAGTSGRAGETQYF.

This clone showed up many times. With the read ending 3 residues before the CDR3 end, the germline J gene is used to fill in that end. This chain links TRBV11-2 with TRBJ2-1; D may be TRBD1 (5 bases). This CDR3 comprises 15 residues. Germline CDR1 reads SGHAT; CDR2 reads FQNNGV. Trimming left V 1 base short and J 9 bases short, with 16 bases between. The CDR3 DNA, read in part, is TGTGCCAGCAGCTTAGGCAGGGCCCTCTGGGGTGAG. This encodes CASSLGRALWGE. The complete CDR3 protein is CASSLGRALWGEQFF.